These 15 T cell receptor beta chains originate from one sample sequenced in a study of T cells after yellow fever vaccination. Each CDR3 protein is one row after TCRdb ran MiXCR on the 5' RACE reads. Of roughly 500,000 distinct CDR3 sequences listed, less than 20% are singletons. The input for sequencing was PBMCs, taken 15 days after the yellow fever booster vaccination. Receptors were obtained from a man aged 25 to 40 who received the YFV17D yellow fever vaccine.

The table lists this clonotype with a few counts. The chain is built from TRBV29-1 and TRBJ2-7; 12 nucleotides line up with TRBD1. The V and J ends lost 6 bases and 6 bases, in that order; junction bases with no gene match: 12. There are 15 residues in the CDR3. Per the germline V gene, CDR1 is SQVTM and CDR2 is ANQGSEA. The CDR3 bases are TGCAGCGTCGGGGGGGACAGGGGGCGATTTAGCGAGCAGTACTTC. Translation: CSVGGDRGRFSEQYF.

This chain connects TRBV6-5 to TRBJ2-3, with 9 nucleotides matching TRBD2. The CDR3 consists of 16 residues. Germline CDR1 reads MNHEY; CDR2 reads SVGAGI. V lost 2 bases and J lost 6; bases outside the gene matches: 9. CDR3 in amino acids: CASSYMSSGIFDTQYF. In nucleotides, the CDR3 is TGTGCCAGCAGTTACATGTCTAGCGGGATATTTGATACGCAGTATTTT.

This chain connects TRBV4-2 to TRBJ2-5; TRBD1 agrees at 8 bases. Per the germline V gene, CDR1 is LGHNA and CDR2 is YNFKEQ. The ends lost 5 bases at V and 4 bases at J; junction bases unmatched: 15. The CDR3 loop spans 17 amino acids. The CDR3 DNA follows: TGTGCCAGCAGCTACCAGCCGGGACAGGAGGGAGGAGAGACCCAGTACTTC. Protein: CASSYQPGQEGGETQYF.

This clonotype was observed a handful of times. The gene calls are TRBV23-1 and TRBJ2-3; D uncertain. TRBV23-1 is given ORF status, its function remaining uncertain. This CDR3 region has 14 residues. V was pared by 10 bases and J by 4 bases, with 18 bases between. In nucleotides, the CDR3 is TGCGCCACCCTAGGGCCGGGTGTCGCAGATACGCAGTATTTT. Residues: CATLGPGVADTQYF.

This rearrangement joins TRBV5-1 to TRBJ2-7; a weak D match, TRBD1 (6 bases). Germline lookup yields CDR1 SGHRS and CDR2 YFSETQ. This CDR3 is built from 13 residues. V was pared by 5 bases and J by 4 bases, with 13 bases between. The CDR3 nucleotides read TGCGCCAGCAGTGAGGGGGAGTGGTACGAGCAGTACTTC. Its protein product is CASSEGEWYEQYF. The full variable domain, rest sourced from reference TRBV5-1 and TRBJ2-7, is KAGVTQTPRYLIKTRGQQVTLSCSPISGHRSVSWYQQTPGQGLQFLFEYFSETQRNKGNFPGRFSGRQFSNSRSEMNVSTLELGDSALYLCASSEGEWYEQYFGPGTRLTVT.

The sample holds a few counts of this clonotype. The chain couples TRBV20-1 to TRBJ2-7, with D unresolved. The CDR3 runs 13 residues. The germline V gene has CDR1 DFQATT and CDR2 SNEGSKA (reference sequence). The V end was cut by 5 bases, the J end by 2 bases, with 13 bases between. CDR3 in DNA: TGCAGTGCTGGGCCCAGACTTACCTACGAGCAGTACTTC. Amino acid sequence: CSAGPRLTYEQYF.

This clonotype was picked up a small number of times. The chain employs TRBV7-2 and TRBJ2-7; 9 nucleotides line up with TRBD2. V lost 5 bases, J lost 5 bases, and 10 bases stayed unmatched. The CDR3 runs to 15 residues. Germline V CDR1 and CDR2: SGHTA, FQGNSA. For the CDR3, the DNA is TGTGCCAGCAGCACCGCCGGACTAGCGACCCACGAGCAGTACTTC. This sequence encodes CASSTAGLATHEQYF.

This clonotype was counted only a few times. The chain links TRBV6-5 to TRBJ1-2; D is uncertain. CDR1 and CDR2 (germline): MNHEY, SVGAGI. The V end was cut by 4 bases, the J end by 4 bases, with 16 bases between. The CDR3 spans 15 residues. CDR3 sequence (DNA): TGTGCCAGCAGTTTAACAGCCACCGGAACCTATGGCTACACCTTC. As protein: CASSLTATGTYGYTF.

There are a few counts of this clonotype. The J gene is TRBJ2-7, the V gene TRBV20-1; TRBD2 matches at 7 bases. This CDR3 is 13 amino acids long. Germline trimming cut 6 bases from V and 6 bases from J; bases unmatched to any gene: 11. The germline V gene encodes CDR1 DFQATT and CDR2 SNEGSKA (reference sequence). CDR3 coding DNA: TGCAGTGCCAAAGAGGCGGGAGTATCCGAGCAGTACTTC. Its protein product is CSAKEAGVSEQYF.

The J gene is TRBJ2-6, the V gene TRBV11-2, with D perhaps matching TRBD1 (6 bases). V dropped 5 bases and J dropped 0 bases, with 20 bases sitting between them. Germline V CDR1 and CDR2: SGHAT, FQNNGV. The CDR3 extends over 19 amino acids. CDR3 protein: CASSARGHKLFSGANVLTF. DNA for the CDR3: TGTGCCAGCAGCGCCAGGGGACACAAGCTATTCTCTGGGGCCAACGTCCTGACTTTC.

This clonotype was counted only a few times. The chain couples TRBV7-9 to TRBJ1-5, with D possibly matching TRBD1 (6 bases). The germline V gene has CDR1 SEHNR and CDR2 FQNEAQ (reference sequence). With 4 bases removed from V and 3 bases from J, the gap between germline ends came to 10 bases. CDR3 length equals 14 residues. The CDR3 region is CASSYGQPNQPQHF. The CDR3 bases are TGTGCCAGCAGCTACGGACAGCCCAATCAGCCCCAGCATTTT.

Only a few counts were recorded for this clonotype. The rearrangement joins TRBV9 to TRBJ2-7; tentative D call: TRBD2 (6 bases). V was trimmed by 4 bases and J by 7 bases, leaving 12 bases between them. Germline V gene lookup returns CDR1 SGDLS and CDR2 YYNGEE. The CDR3 consists of 12 residues. The CDR3 DNA reads as TGTGCCAGCAGCATCCAGGGAGGTGAGCAGTACTTC. Its translation: CASSIQGGEQYF.

The chain has TRBV18 and TRBJ1-1, with D possibly being TRBD1 (5 bases). The CDR3 covers 15 residues. Germline V gene lookup returns CDR1 KGHSH and CDR2 LQKENI. Between the trimmed V and J ends, which lost 3 bases and 1 base, there was a span of 12 bases. Here the CDR3 DNA reads TGTGCCAGCTCACCGTCCGGGGGTTCGAACACTGAAGCTTTCTTT. This gives the protein CASSPSGGSNTEAFF.

A few counts support this clonotype. V usage is TRBV6-5 and J usage is TRBJ2-6; D not certain. The length of the CDR3 is 15 residues. Trimming removed 0 bases from V and 2 bases from J, with 5 bases in between. Germline V lookup: CDR1 MNHEY, CDR2 SVGAGI. The DNA for the CDR3 is TGTGCCAGCAGTTACTCGGGCGCTGGGGCCAACGTCCTGACTTTC. This sequence encodes CASSYSGAGANVLTF.

The V gene is TRBV29-1, the J gene TRBJ2-3; 9 nucleotides align to TRBD1. The J segment lost 3 bases and the V segment lost 6 bases, leaving 13 bases of the junction unmatched. CDR1 is SQVTM, CDR2 ANQGSEA, per germline. CDR3 size: 16 residues. The CDR3 protein is CSVKTGTGRVTDTQYF. The CDR3, as DNA: TGCAGCGTAAAAACCGGGACAGGGCGCGTGACAGATACGCAGTATTTT.